This TCR beta chain comes out of a study of lymphopenia after photon versus proton radiotherapy. Looked up from germline, CDR1 is LNHNV and CDR2 is YYDKDF (reference sequence). The CDR3 sequence is 14 residues long. Trimming removed 1 base at V and 2 bases at J, with 9 bases between. Points on this clone: Antigen: not known.

General observations from the study: Relative stability marked proton patients; photon patients lost diversity and naive cells.

Profiling relied on immunoSEQ multiplex PCR, and the TCRdb table lists in-frame clones only, not all of them. The sample shows 150,000 to 200,000 clones, approximately 90% of them seen only once. The TCR comes from a middle-aged man with gastric cancer. The sample here was peripheral blood, taken from a patient treated with photon-based radiotherapy. This chain links TRBV15 with TRBJ2-7; D remains unclear. The CDR3 is CATSRGRSTYEQYF. The CDR3 DNA reads as TGTGCCACCAGCAGAGGAAGGAGTACCTACGAGCAGTACTTC.